This record looks at one T cell receptor (beta chain) sequence and its context. The antigen remains undetermined. Germline V gene data show CDR1 as SGHNT and CDR2 as YYREEE (reference sequence). The CDR3 covers 13 residues. The data stem from a study of cytomegalovirus exposure and HLA in healthy donors. Study-wide results and limits: V- and J-gene trimming of TCR beta was linked (in a later analysis) to a missense DCLRE1C variant. Researchers had no immune exposure information except CMV serostatus available.

The study ran its PCR with 60 Vbeta and 13 Jbeta primers. TCRdb's copy holds only in-frame clones and misses some; the assay was immunoSEQ multiplex PCR. The data contain 170,000 or so clones, 75% to 90% of them singletons. The chain joins TRBV5-4 to TRBJ2-5; 10 bases agree with TRBD1. The DNA matches TRBJ2-7 better at its end, which makes the J call doubtful. The TCR sequence derives from a young man in good health and CMV-seropositive. Sequenced input: PBMCs. The CDR3 DNA reads as TGTGCCAGCAGCCGGGACAGGGGCTACGAGCAGTACTTC. It codes for CASSRDRGYEQYF.